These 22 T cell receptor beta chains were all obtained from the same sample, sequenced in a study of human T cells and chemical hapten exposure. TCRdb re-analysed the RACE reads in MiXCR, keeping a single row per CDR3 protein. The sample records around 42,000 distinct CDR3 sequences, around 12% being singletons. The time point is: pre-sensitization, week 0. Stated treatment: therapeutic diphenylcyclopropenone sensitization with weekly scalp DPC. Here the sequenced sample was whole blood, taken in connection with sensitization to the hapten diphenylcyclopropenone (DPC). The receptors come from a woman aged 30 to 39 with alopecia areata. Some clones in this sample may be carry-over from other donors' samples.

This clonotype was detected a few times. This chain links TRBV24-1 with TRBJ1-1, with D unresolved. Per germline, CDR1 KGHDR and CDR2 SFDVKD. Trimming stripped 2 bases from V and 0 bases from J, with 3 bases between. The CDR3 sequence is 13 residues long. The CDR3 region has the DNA TGTGCCACCAGTGATTGGTTGAACACTGAAGCTTTCTTT. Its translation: CATSDWLNTEAFF.

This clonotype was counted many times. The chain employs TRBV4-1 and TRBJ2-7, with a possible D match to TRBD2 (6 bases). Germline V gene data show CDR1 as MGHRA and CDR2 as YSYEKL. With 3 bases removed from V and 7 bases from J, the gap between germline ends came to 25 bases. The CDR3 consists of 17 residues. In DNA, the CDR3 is TGCGCCAGCAGCCAGTCACCTTCCGGGACTTTAATGGGGGAGCAGTACTTC. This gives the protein CASSQSPSGTLMGEQYF.

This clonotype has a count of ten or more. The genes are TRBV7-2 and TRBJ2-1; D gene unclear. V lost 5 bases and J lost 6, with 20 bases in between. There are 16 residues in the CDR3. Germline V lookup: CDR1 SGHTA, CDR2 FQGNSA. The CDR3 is CASSPVGLFGVNEQFF. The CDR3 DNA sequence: TGTGCCAGCAGCCCAGTGGGTCTCTTTGGGGTCAATGAGCAGTTCTTC.

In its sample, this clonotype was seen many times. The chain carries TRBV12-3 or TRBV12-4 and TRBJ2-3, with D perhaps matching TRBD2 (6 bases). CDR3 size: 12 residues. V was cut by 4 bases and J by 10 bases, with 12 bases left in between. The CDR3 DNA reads TGTGCCAGCAGTTATGTGCGGGATTCGCAGTATTTT. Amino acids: CASSYVRDSQYF.

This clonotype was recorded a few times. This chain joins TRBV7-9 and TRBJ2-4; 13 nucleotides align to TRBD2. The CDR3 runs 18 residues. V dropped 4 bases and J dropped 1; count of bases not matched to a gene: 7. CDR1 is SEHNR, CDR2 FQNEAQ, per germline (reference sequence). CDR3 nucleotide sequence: TGTGCCAGCAGCTCAACTAGCGGGAGGGGTCTGGCCAAAAACATTCAGTACTTC. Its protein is CASSSTSGRGLAKNIQYF.

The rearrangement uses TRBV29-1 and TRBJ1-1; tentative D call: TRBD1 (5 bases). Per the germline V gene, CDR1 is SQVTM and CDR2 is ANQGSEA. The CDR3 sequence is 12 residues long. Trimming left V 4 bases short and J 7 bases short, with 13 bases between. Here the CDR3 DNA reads TGCAGCGTTGCGCTACAGGCGCATGAAGCTTTCTTT. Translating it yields CSVALQAHEAFF.

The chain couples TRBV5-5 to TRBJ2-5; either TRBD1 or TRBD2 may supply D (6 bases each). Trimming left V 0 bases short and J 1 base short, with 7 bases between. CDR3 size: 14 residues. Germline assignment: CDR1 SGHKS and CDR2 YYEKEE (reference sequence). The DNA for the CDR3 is TGTGCCAGCAGCTTGGCGGGGGCCCAAGAGACCCAGTACTTC. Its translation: CASSLAGAQETQYF.

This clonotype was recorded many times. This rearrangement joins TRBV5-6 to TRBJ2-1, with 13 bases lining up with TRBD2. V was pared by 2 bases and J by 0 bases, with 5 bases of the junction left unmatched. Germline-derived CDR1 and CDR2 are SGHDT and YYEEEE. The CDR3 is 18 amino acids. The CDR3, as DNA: TGTGCCAGCAGCTTCGGACTAGCGGGAGTTCGCTCCTACAATGAGCAGTTCTTC. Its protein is CASSFGLAGVRSYNEQFF.

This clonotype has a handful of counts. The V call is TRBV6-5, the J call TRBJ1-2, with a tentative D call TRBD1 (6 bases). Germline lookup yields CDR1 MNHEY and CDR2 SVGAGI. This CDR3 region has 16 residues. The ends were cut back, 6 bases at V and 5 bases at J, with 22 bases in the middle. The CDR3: CASRLSGGGEGYGYTF. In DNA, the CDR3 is TGTGCCAGCAGGCTGTCCGGGGGCGGGGAGGGTTATGGCTACACCTTC.

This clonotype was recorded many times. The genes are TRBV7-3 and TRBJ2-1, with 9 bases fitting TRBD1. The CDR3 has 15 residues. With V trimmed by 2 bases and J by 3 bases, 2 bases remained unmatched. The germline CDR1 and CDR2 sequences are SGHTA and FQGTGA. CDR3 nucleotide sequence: TGTGCCAGCAGCTTATGGACAGGGGACTACAATGAGCAGTTCTTC. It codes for CASSLWTGDYNEQFF.

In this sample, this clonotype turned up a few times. The CDR3 spells CASSFAGELFF. The CDR3 DNA follows: TGTGCCAGCAGCTTTGCCGGGGAGCTGTTTTTT. The V and J genes are TRBV7-9 and TRBJ2-2; D unclear. Germline CDR1 is SEHNR and CDR2 is FQNEAQ (reference sequence). CDR3 size: 11 residues. V was cut by 3 bases and J by 6 bases, with 2 bases left in between. The complete variable domain, with remaining parts taken from reference TRBV7-9 and TRBJ2-2, reads DTGVSQNPRHKITKRGQNVTFRCDPISEHNRLYWYRQTLGQGPEFLTYFQNEAQLEKSRLLSDRFSAERPKGSFSTLEIQRTEQGDSAMYLCASSFAGELFFGEGSRLTVL.

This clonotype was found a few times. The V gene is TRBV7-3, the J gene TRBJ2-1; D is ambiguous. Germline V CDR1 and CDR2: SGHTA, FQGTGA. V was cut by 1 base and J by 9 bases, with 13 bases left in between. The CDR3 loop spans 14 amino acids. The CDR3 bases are TGTGCCAGCAGCTTAAGCCGCGGTGCAGGTGAGCAGTTCTTC. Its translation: CASSLSRGAGEQFF.

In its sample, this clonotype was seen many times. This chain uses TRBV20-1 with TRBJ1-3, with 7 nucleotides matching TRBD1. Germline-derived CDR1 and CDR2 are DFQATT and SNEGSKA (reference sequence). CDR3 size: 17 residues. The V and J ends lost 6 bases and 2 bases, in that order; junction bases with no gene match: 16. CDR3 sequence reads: CSAANQGGQLPGNTIYF. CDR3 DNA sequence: TGCAGTGCGGCAAACCAGGGGGGGCAGCTTCCTGGAAACACCATATATTTT.

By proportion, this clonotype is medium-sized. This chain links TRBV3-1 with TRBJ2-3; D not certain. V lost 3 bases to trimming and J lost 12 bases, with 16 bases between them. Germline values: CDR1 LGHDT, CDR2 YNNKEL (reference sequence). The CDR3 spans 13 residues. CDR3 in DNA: TGTGCCAGCAGCCAGGGCCCGACCCGGCTTCAGTATTTT. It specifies CASSQGPTRLQYF.

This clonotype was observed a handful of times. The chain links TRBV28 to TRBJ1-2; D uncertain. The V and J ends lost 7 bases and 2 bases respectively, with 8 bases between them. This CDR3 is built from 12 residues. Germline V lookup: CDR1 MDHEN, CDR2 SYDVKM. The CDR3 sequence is CASTGRNYGYTF. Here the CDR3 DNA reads TGTGCCAGCACAGGCAGAAACTATGGCTACACCTTC.

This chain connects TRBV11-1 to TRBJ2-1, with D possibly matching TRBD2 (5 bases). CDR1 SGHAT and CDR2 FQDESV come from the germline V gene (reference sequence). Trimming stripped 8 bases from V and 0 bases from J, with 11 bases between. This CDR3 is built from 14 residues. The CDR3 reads CASSRARSYNEQFF. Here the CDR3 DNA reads TGTGCCAGCTCGCGGGCCCGCTCCTACAATGAGCAGTTCTTC.

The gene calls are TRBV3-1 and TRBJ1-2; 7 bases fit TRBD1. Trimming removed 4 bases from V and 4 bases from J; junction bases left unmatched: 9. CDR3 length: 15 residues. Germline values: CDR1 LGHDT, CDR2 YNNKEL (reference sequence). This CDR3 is CASSRLDRMSYGYTF. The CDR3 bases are TGTGCCAGCAGCCGATTGGACAGGATGTCCTATGGCTACACCTTC.

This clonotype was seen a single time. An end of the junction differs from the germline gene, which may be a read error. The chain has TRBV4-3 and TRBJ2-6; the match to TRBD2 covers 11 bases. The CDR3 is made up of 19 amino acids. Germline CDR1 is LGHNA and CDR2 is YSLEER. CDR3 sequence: CASSQVTSGSGAGANVPTF. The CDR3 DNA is TGCGCCAGCAGCCAAGTCACTAGCGGGAGTGGCGCTGGGGCCAACGTCCCGACTTTC.

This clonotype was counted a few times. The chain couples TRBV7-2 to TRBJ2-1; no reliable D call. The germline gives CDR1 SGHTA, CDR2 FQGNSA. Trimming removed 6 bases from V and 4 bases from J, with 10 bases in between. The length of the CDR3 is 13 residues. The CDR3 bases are TGTGCCAGCAGTCGGGTGAAATACAATGAGCAGTTCTTC. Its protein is CASSRVKYNEQFF. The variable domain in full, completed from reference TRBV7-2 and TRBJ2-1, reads GAGVSQSPSNKVTEKGKDVELRCDPISGHTALYWYRQSLGQGLEFLIYFQGNSAPDKSGLPSDRFSAERTGGSVSTLTIQRTQQEDSAVYLCASSRVKYNEQFFGPGTRLTVL.

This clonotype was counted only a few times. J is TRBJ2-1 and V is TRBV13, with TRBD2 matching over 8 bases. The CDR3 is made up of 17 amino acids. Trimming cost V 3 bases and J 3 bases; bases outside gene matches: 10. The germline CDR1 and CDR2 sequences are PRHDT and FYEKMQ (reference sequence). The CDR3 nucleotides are TGTGCCAGCAGCTTTAGGTGGCGGGAGGCCAACTACAATGAGCAGTTCTTC. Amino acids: CASSFRWREANYNEQFF.

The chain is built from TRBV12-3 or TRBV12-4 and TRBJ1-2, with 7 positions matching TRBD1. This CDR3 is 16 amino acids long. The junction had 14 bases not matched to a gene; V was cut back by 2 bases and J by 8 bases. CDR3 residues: CASSLPGAGTVGGYTF. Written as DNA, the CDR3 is TGTGCCAGCAGTTTACCAGGCGCCGGGACAGTCGGGGGCTACACCTTC.

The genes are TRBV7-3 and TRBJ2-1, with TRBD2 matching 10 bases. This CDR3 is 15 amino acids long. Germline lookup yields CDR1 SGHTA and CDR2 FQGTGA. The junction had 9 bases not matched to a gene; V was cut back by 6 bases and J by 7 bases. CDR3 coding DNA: TGTGCCAGCAGTCCTAGCGGGAGTCCCGGGAATGAGCAGTTCTTC. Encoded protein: CASSPSGSPGNEQFF.